A selection of T cell receptor beta chains follows, all from one sample in a study of shared clonotypes between healthy human individuals. Clones were read by immunoSEQ multiplex PCR, and TCRdb kept only the in-frame ones, dropping some. The data contain roughly 2,500,000 clones, 93% of them singletons. The sample was naive CD4+ T cells from PBMCs. Source of these receptors: a young man in good health. Some clones in this sample may be carry-over from other donors' samples. The CDR3 runs from the conserved cysteine through the conserved F or W. The D gene is left open where the match is weak. Size tells how often a clone was seen (once, few, many) or the class of an expanded clone, and some rows leave it out.

clone_size,j_call,d_call,v_call,cdr3_nt,cdr3_aa
NA,TRBJ2-5,TRBD1,TRBV7-2,TGTGCCAGCAGCCCGTGGACAGGCCAAGAGACCCAGTACTTC,CASSPWTGQETQYF
NA,TRBJ2-1,NA,TRBV28,TGTGCCAGCAGTTCCCCGGGACGGAGCTTCTCGCAAGTCTTC,CASSSPGRSFSQVF
NA,TRBJ1-1,NA,TRBV6-1,TGTGCCAGCGTATCAGGGATTCTGGCTTTCTTT,CASVSGILAFF
NA,TRBJ2-1,TRBD2,TRBV28,TGTGCCAGCTCGGGCCTAGCGGGTAGCTCCTACAATGAGCAGTTCTTC,CASSGLAGSSYNEQFF
NA,TRBJ2-7,NA,TRBV11-3,TGTGCCAGCAGCCCCCGTGGAGATTACGAGCAGTACTTC,CASSPRGDYEQYF
once,TRBJ2-2,NA,TRBV30,TGTGCCTGGAGCGCCATCGGAAGGCGTACCGGGGAGCTGTTTTTT,CAWSAIGRRTGELFF
NA,TRBJ2-3,NA,TRBV7-9,TGTGCCAGCTATCACGGGGCAGACCTTAGCACAGATACGCAGTATTTT,CASYHGADLSTDTQYF
NA,TRBJ2-7,TRBD2,TRBV27,TGTGCCAGCAGTTTAGACGGGACTAGCGGGACTTACGAGCAGTACTTC,CASSLDGTSGTYEQYF
NA,TRBJ1-5,TRBD1,TRBV28,TGTGCCAGCAGCAAAAGTTTTCCCTCGAGGGACAGGGGTTATCAGCCCCAGCATTTT,CASSKSFPSRDRGYQPQHF
NA,TRBJ2-5,TRBD1,TRBV5-8,TGTGCCAGCAGCTTGGGCGAGGGACAGGGTAGAGGTGAGACCCAGTACTTC,CASSLGEGQGRGETQYF
NA,TRBJ2-3,NA,TRBV10-3,TGTGCCACCAAACGTGGGACTGGCACAGATACGCAGTATTTT,CATKRGTGTDTQYF
NA,TRBJ1-2,NA,TRBV19,TGTGCCAGTAGCAGGACCGGGACCCTCGGGAACTATGGCTACACCTTC,CASSRTGTLGNYGYTF
NA,TRBJ1-5,NA,TRBV2,TGTGCCAGCAGATCCTCCACTGAGCAGCCCCAGCATTTT,CASRSSTEQPQHF